This T cell receptor beta chain was profiled in a study of vaccination and CD4 T cells after COVID-19. The overall study: Stimuli were overlapping spike peptide pools of SARS-CoV-2 and three common cold coronaviruses (HCoV-NL63, HCoV-OC43, HCoV-229E).

CD4+ T cells that had been cultured provided DNA sequenced with the Oncomine TCR Beta short-read assay. TCRdb fed the PCR reads into MiXCR, producing one record per CDR3 protein. The sample records some 13,000 distinct CDR3 sequences, 35% being singletons. Treatment described: roughly 10-day PBMC culture with coronavirus spike peptide pools or control peptides (ViraFEST assay). Note on this clonotype: Its antigen is as yet unknown.

This clonotype was sampled from a human donor who had recovered from COVID-19. Sequencing was carried out using CD4+ T cells from blood, cultured in vitro.

The CDR3 reads CASSPNVGANIQYF. In nucleotides, the CDR3 is TGTGCCAGCAGCCCTAACGTGGGAGCAAACATTCAGTACTTC. The chain links TRBV7-2 to TRBJ2-4; TRBD2 might be the D (5 bases). This CDR3 is 14 amino acids long. The germline V gene encodes CDR1 SGHTA and CDR2 FQGNSA. V lost 5 bases, J lost 6 bases, and 14 bases lay in between.